This TCR beta chain was recorded in a study of blood T cells in healthy people across ages. Study results and limitations: The recorded TCR beta diversity per million T cells decreased in a roughly linear manner with age.

Notes on this clonotype: Its antigen is still unknown.

The J segment lost 7 bases and the V segment lost 6 bases, leaving 7 bases of the junction unmatched. Germline V gene lookup returns CDR1 MNHEY and CDR2 SVGEGT. The CDR3 loop spans 13 amino acids. Alongside a J-beta primer mix, a sample-barcoded 5' primer served in a second PCR lasting about 6 to 12 cycles. TCRdb recomputed calls from the 5' RACE reads with MiXCR, one row per CDR3 protein. The sample gives 2 million or so distinct CDR3 sequences, roughly 50% of which show up once; over 2% is in the top ten. The sequenced sample was blood. The receptor was isolated from a woman between 40 and 55 years old in good health. The chain is built from TRBV6-2 or TRBV6-3 and TRBJ1-1, with TRBD1 matching over 8 bases. The CDR3 here is CASRLTGGNEAFF. CDR3 nucleotides: TGTGCCAGCAGACTTACAGGGGGTAATGAAGCTTTCTTT.